The rows below give T cell receptor beta chains drawn from one sample of a study of blood T cell repertoires in COVID-19. Generated by immunoSEQ multiplex PCR, the TCRdb table keeps only in-frame clones and is missing some. This table holds about 99,000 clones, approximately 80% found once. The sequencing input was peripheral blood. The origin of the receptors is a human donor in a cohort sampled during active or convalescent COVID-19. The CDR3 runs from the conserved cysteine through the conserved F or W.

V	J	CDR3
TRBV19	TRBJ1-5	CASSPRRGGNSNQPQHF
TRBV19	TRBJ1-5	CASSIEAGRGQPQHF
TRBV2	TRBJ1-5	CASNPGQGVWSQHF
TRBV7-2	TRBJ1-2	CASSQTTGTFNGYTF
TRBV2	TRBJ2-5	CASSVRQETQYF
TRBV5-4	TRBJ2-7	CASSLLAGQRGEQYF
TRBV30	TRBJ1-1	CACLFSPGDTEAFF
TRBV19	TRBJ1-5	CATTSLRGGFPQPQHF
TRBV10-3	TRBJ1-2	CAISDPDRPRGYGYTF
TRBV6-2/TRBV6-3	TRBJ2-5	CASSSSAGGLQKTQYF
TRBV11-3	TRBJ2-5	CASSYPGQYQETQYF
TRBV7-9	TRBJ1-4	CASSLANGNEKLFF
TRBV5-1	TRBJ2-5	CASSLDGGAETQYF
TRBV3-1/TRBV3-2	TRBJ2-7	CASSQDRGLPYYEQYF